The next 2 T cell receptor beta chains were all read from a single sample in a study of response to subunit inactivated influenza vaccine. TCRdb called the RT-PCR reads again in MiXCR, with one record for every CDR3 protein. The sample has around 470,000 distinct CDR3 sequences, about 7.2% seen once. The starting material was PBMCs from blood, obtained around 25 months after vaccination. The origin of the receptors is a man in his fifties or sixties who received an inactivated influenza vaccine.

The CDR3 coding sequence is TGTGCCACCAGTGATAATCGACGGAACACCGGGGAGCTGTTTTTT. Amino acid sequence: CATSDNRRNTGELFF. The chain recombines TRBV24-1 with TRBJ2-2; D is ambiguous. Trimming shortened V by 3 bases and J by 1 base, and 8 bases separated the two germline ends. CDR1 KGHDR and CDR2 SFDVKD come from the germline V gene. The CDR3 length is 15 residues.

This chain joins TRBV11-2 and TRBJ2-1; 7 bases agree with TRBD2. The CDR3 runs 19 residues. Per germline, CDR1 SGHAT and CDR2 FQNNGV. J gave up 3 bases and V 0 bases, and 14 bases lay outside the gene matches. CDR3 nucleotide sequence: TGTGCCAGCAGCTTAGAATTCGGGGGGATTACGGTCGACTACAATGAGCAGTTCTTC. Translating gives CASSLEFGGITVDYNEQFF.